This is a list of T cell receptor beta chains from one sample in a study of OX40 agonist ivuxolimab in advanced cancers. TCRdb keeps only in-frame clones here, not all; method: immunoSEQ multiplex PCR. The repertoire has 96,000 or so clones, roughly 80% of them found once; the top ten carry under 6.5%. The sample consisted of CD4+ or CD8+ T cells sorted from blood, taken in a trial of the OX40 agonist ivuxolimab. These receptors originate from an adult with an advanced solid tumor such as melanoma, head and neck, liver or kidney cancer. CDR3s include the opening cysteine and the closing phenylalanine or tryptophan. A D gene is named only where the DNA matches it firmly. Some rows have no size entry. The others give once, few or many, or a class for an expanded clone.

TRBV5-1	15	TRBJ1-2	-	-	TGCGCCAGCAGCTTGGCCGGGGCACAGGACATTGGCTACACCTTC	CASSLAGAQDIGYTF
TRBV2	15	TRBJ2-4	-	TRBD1	TGTGCCAGCAGTGAACAGGGGGCGCCCGGAAACATTCAGTACTTC	CASSEQGAPGNIQYF
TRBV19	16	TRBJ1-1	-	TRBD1	TGTGCCAGTAGTCCCGAGGCAGGGGGCTCGGACACTGAAGCTTTCTTT	CASSPEAGGSDTEAFF
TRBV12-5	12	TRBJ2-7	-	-	TGTGCTAGTTCCCGTTTCTCCTACGAGCAGTACTTC	CASSRFSYEQYF
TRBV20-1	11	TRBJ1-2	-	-	TGCAGTGCTGGGAGTAACGGTGGCTACACCTTC	CSAGSNGGYTF
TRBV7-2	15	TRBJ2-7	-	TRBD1	TGTGCCAGCAGTTCTCCGGGACAGGGGAACTACGAGCAGTACTTC	CASSSPGQGNYEQYF
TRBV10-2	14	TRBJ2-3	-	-	TGCGCCAGCAGCGATTTCAGCGACACAGATACGCAGTATTTT	CASSDFSDTDTQYF
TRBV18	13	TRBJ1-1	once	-	TGTGCCAGCCAAAAGGGGGGGAACACTGAAGCTTTCTTT	CASQKGGNTEAFF
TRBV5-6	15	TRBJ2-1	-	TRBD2	TGTGCCAGCAGCTTCCGTCTAGCGGAGAACAATGAGCAGTTCTTC	CASSFRLAENNEQFF
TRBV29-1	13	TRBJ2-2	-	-	TGCAGCGTTGAAGAAGGGAACACCGGGGAGCTGTTTTTT	CSVEEGNTGELFF
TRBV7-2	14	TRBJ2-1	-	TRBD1	TGTGCCAGCAGCTTAGGACAGGGGGCCGATGAGCAGTTCTTC	CASSLGQGADEQFF
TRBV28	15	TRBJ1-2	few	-	TGTGCCAGCAGTTTGGGAGGGGCCACTTCCTATGGCTACACCTTC	CASSLGGATSYGYTF
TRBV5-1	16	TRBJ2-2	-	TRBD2	TGCGCCAGCACCGTGACTAGCGGCACGAACACCGGGGAGCTGTTTTTT	CASTVTSGTNTGELFF
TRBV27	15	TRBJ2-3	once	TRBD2	TGTGCCAGCAGTCCGGGGACTAGCCCCTCAGATACGCAGTATTTT	CASSPGTSPSDTQYF
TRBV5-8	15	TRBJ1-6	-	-	TGTGCCAGCTGTACCCTCAGCCAACATAATTCACCCCTCCACTTT	CASCTLSQHNSPLHF
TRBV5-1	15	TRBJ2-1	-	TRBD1	TGCGCCAGCAGCTGGGACAGGGTAGATTACAATGAGCAGTTCTTC	CASSWDRVDYNEQFF
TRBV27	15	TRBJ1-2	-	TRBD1	TGTGCCAGCAAGTTTACCCCAGGACAGGGGGCTGGCTACACCTTC	CASKFTPGQGAGYTF
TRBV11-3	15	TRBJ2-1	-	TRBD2	TGTGCCAGCAGCTTGGGCGGGAGGAAAATCAATGAGCAGTTCTTC	CASSLGGRKINEQFF
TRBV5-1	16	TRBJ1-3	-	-	TGCGCCAGCAGCTCCGCGGACGGCCGCTCTGGAAACACCATATATTTT	CASSSADGRSGNTIYF
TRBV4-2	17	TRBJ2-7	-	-	TGTGCCAGCAGCCAAGAACCGTCAGACAGGATCTCCTACGAGCAGTACTTC	CASSQEPSDRISYEQYF
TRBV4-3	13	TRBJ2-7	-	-	TGCGCCAGCAGCCAAGATTCCGGGGTCGAGCAGTACTTC	CASSQDSGVEQYF
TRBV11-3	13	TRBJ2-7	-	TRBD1	TGTGCCCCCCCGGGACAGGGTAACTACGAGCAGTACTTC	CAPPGQGNYEQYF
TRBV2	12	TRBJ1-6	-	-	TGTGCCAGCAGTGTAGGGGCTTCACCCCTCCACTTT	CASSVGASPLHF
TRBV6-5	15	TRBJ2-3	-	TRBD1	TGTGCCAGCAGCCTTGGACAGGCGGGCACAGATACGCAGTATTTT	CASSLGQAGTDTQYF